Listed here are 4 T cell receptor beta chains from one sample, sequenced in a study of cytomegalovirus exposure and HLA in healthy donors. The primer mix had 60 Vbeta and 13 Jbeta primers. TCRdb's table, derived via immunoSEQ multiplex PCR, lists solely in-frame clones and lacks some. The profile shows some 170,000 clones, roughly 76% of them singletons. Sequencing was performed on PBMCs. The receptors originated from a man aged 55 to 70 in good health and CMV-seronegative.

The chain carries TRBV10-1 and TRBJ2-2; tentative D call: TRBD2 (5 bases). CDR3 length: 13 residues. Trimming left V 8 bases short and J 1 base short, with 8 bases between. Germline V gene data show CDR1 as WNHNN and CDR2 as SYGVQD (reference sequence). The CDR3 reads CASGRGNTGELFF. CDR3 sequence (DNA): TGCGCCAGCGGACGGGGGAACACCGGGGAGCTGTTTTTT.

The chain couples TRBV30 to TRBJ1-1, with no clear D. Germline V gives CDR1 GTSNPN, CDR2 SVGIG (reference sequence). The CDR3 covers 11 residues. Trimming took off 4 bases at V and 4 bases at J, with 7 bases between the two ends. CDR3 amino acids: CAWTQTTEAFF. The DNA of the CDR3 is TGTGCCTGGACACAGACCACTGAAGCTTTCTTT.

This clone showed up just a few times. The CDR3, as DNA: TGTGCCTGGAGTGAAAAACAGGGGGCGATTGGAAATCAGCCCCAGCATTTT. Its translation is CAWSEKQGAIGNQPQHF. The chain combines TRBV30 with TRBJ1-5, with TRBD1 matching over 9 bases. J was trimmed by 4 bases and V by 1 base; bases with no gene match: 11. Germline values: CDR1 GTSNPN, CDR2 SVGIG (reference sequence). The CDR3 totals 17 residues.

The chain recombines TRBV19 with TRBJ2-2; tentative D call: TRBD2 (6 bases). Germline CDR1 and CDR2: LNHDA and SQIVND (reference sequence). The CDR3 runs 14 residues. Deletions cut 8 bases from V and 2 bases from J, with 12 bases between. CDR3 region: CASGRRGNTGELFF. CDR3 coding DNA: TGTGCCAGTGGGAGGCGGGGTAACACCGGGGAGCTGTTTTTT.